The clone carrying this TCR beta chain was observed at least ten times. As yet, its antigen is unknown. The entry originates in a study of CD8 T cells in ankylosing spondylitis. General study findings and limits: Some of the motif variants had earlier been found in reactive arthritis patients' fluid and blood. In ankylosing spondylitis patients, matched synovial fluid reportedly showed significant enrichment of disease-linked clones. The disease-linked clones had a CD8+ phenotype and low blood frequencies. Among TCR beta sequences, a motif of 7 to 9 highly homologous variants appeared characteristic of ankylosing spondylitis blood.

The ends were cut back, 2 bases at V and 5 bases at J, with 12 bases in the middle. The CDR3 is 13 amino acids. Germline V lookup: CDR1 DFQATT, CDR2 SNEGSKA (reference sequence). TCRdb redid the calling of the 5' RACE reads with MiXCR, one entry per CDR3 protein. The sample holds 130,000 or so distinct CDR3 sequences, about an eighth seen once. The specimen was blood, either unsorted or a sorted T cell fraction (not recorded which). This clonotype originated in a female donor with ankylosing spondylitis or in good health (not recorded which). V gene TRBV20-1 combines with J gene TRBJ2-5; either TRBD1 or TRBD2 may fit D (5 bases each). The CDR3: CSARRDREETQYF. CDR3 nucleotides: TGCAGTGCTAGAAGGGACCGTGAGGAGACCCAGTACTTC.